This T cell receptor (beta chain) stems from a study of patients and donors after allogeneic stem cell transplantation. TCRdb analysed the RT-PCR reads with MiXCR anew, one entry per CDR3 protein. The table lists approximately 210,000 distinct CDR3 sequences, more than 35% of them singletons, with 30% to 35% in the top ten. The CDR3 has 17 amino acids. With 2 bases removed from V and 6 bases from J, the gap between germline ends came to 20 bases. From germline, CDR1 is SGHNT and CDR2 YENEEA. Sequenced material: blood, either unsorted or a sorted T cell fraction (not recorded which). This chain uses TRBV11-3 with TRBJ2-1; D is uncertain. The receptor's source is a human donor who was either an allogeneic HSCT recipient or a stem cell or donor lymphocyte infusion donor (not recorded which). It is not recorded whose cells these are; they may come from a transplant donor. CDR3 protein: CASSLSNFQVDPNEQFF. The DNA of the CDR3 is TGTGCCAGCAGCTTATCAAACTTCCAGGTGGACCCCAATGAGCAGTTCTTC.